One TCR beta chain is described in this entry. Its antigen is currently unknown. The germline gives CDR1 SGHAT, CDR2 FQNNGV. CDR3 length equals 18 residues. V dropped 5 bases and J dropped 7; count of bases not matched to a gene: 20. This sample is part of a study of T cell responses to AZD1222 COVID-19 vaccine. The assay was immunoSEQ multiplex PCR, and TCRdb's table has in-frame clones only and misses some. This table holds about 79,000 clones, 65% to 85% found once. Overall study findings and caveats: As reported, nearly half of all spike-specific TCRs target variant regions that are unmutated.

The source is an adult in good health. The sequenced sample was peripheral blood, obtained on day 0 of AZD1222 vaccination. The chain is built from TRBV11-2 and TRBJ2-1; 7 nucleotides agree with TRBD2. In nucleotides, the CDR3 is TGTGCCAGCAGCCCTCCCCTTTTAAGGGGAGGGCCCAGTAATGAGCAGTTCTTC. As protein: CASSPPLLRGGPSNEQFF.